Detailed here is one TCR beta chain. As yet, its antigen is unknown. The data originate from a study of glioma-infiltrating T cells. Study-wide results and limits: Very few CDR3 sequences were shared between tissue and blood.

Amplification of TCR alpha and beta CDR3 regions from RNA used iRepertoire nested multiplex PCR. Via MiXCR, TCRdb re-called the multiplex PCR reads, giving one row per CDR3 protein. The data contain 84,000 or so distinct CDR3 sequences, 23% of them singletons. V was shortened by 1 base and J by 4 bases, with 14 bases between the two germline ends. Germline CDR1 reads MNHEY; CDR2 reads SMNVEV (reference sequence). The CDR3 is made up of 16 amino acids. The source of this sequence is a human donor with low-grade glioma or glioblastoma, undergoing nonglioma brain surgery, or in good health (not recorded which). The chain uses TRBV27 and TRBJ1-5, with D uncertain. The specimen was glioma tissue, nonneoplastic brain tissue, or PBMCs (not recorded which). The CDR3 sequence is CASSLWAGLQNQPQHF. CDR3 sequence (DNA): TGTGCCAGCAGTTTATGGGCAGGTCTCCAAAATCAGCCCCAGCATTTT.